These 11 T cell receptor beta chains were all obtained from the same sample, sequenced in a study of shared clonotypes between healthy human individuals. The protocol was immunoSEQ multiplex PCR, while the TCRdb copy is restricted to in-frame clones and leaves out a portion. The repertoire holds roughly 500,000 clones, with 96% as singletons. Sequences were obtained from naive CD4+ T cells sorted from blood. The subset denotes: CD45RA+ positively selected. These receptor sequences come from a woman between 25 and 40 years old in good health.

The V call is TRBV18, the J call TRBJ1-4; weak D call: TRBD1 (6 bases). The V gene's germline CDR1 is KGHSH and CDR2 LQKENI. Trimming took off 2 bases at V and 3 bases at J, with 10 bases between the two ends. This CDR3 has 15 residues. The CDR3 region has the DNA TGTGCCAGCTCACCAGGACAGCGACCTAATGAAAAACTGTTTTTT. Protein sequence: CASSPGQRPNEKLFF.

The chain recombines TRBV5-1 with TRBJ1-3, with 10 bases matching TRBD1. Germline lookup yields CDR1 SGHRS and CDR2 YFSETQ. The CDR3 loop spans 19 amino acids. V dropped 4 bases and J dropped 3; count of bases not matched to a gene: 16. The CDR3: CASSGISSGTGVYGNTIYF. CDR3 coding DNA: TGCGCCAGCAGCGGGATTTCCTCCGGGACAGGGGTTTATGGAAACACCATATATTTT.

V usage is TRBV15 and J usage is TRBJ1-5; D is possibly TRBD1 (5 bases). CDR3 size: 15 residues. The germline V gene encodes CDR1 LNHNV and CDR2 YYDKDF (reference sequence). V was clipped by 0 bases and J by 2 bases, with 8 bases between them. The DNA for the CDR3 is TGTGCCACCAGCAGAGATACGGGGGGCAATCAGCCCCAGCATTTT. Protein: CATSRDTGGNQPQHF.

The chain uses TRBV2 and TRBJ2-7, with 14 bases that match TRBD2. V lost 3 bases to trimming and J lost 6 bases; unmatched junction nucleotides: 4. This CDR3 comprises 15 residues. Germline CDR1 and CDR2: SNHLY and FYNNEI. The CDR3 nucleotides read TGTGCCAGCAGTGAGGGACTAGCGGGAGTCTCCGAGCAGTACTTC. It specifies CASSEGLAGVSEQYF.

V usage is TRBV25-1 and J usage is TRBJ1-1, with a possible D match to TRBD1 (5 bases). Germline CDR1 MGHDK, CDR2 SYGVNS. The V end lost 3 bases, the J end lost 5 bases, and 10 bases lay between the germline ends. CDR3 length: 13 amino acids. CDR3 region: CASSESQGTEAFF. As DNA, the CDR3 is TGTGCCAGCAGTGAGTCGCAGGGTACTGAAGCTTTCTTT.

This clone has only one observation. The genes are TRBV29-1 and TRBJ1-1; D call uncertain. With 7 bases removed from V and 1 base from J, the gap between germline ends came to 13 bases. Per the germline V gene, CDR1 is SQVTM and CDR2 is ANQGSEA. The CDR3 consists of 13 residues. Here the CDR3 DNA reads TGCAGCGCCCTCAGGCGGCAGAACACTGAAGCTTTCTTT. Its translation: CSALRRQNTEAFF. Variable domain in full (rest from reference TRBV29-1 and TRBJ1-1): SAVISQKPSRDICQRGTSLTIQCQVDSQVTMMFWYRQQPGQSLTLIATANQGSEATYESGFVIDKFPISRPNLTFSTLTVSNMSPEDSSIYLCSALRRQNTEAFFGQGTRLTVV.

The chain has TRBV27 and TRBJ2-3, with 7 bases fitting TRBD2. Germline assignment: CDR1 MNHEY and CDR2 SMNVEV (reference sequence). The CDR3 is made up of 16 amino acids. V dropped 6 bases and J dropped 2; count of bases not matched to a gene: 11. DNA of the CDR3: TGTGCCAGCAGCGAGGATCTAGCGGACCTCACAGATACGCAGTATTTT. This encodes CASSEDLADLTDTQYF.

The chain recombines TRBV28 with TRBJ2-3; the match to TRBD2 covers 7 bases. V shed 6 bases and J 1 base; nucleotides not matched to a gene: 10. The germline V gene has CDR1 MDHEN and CDR2 SYDVKM. The CDR3 contains 16 residues. The CDR3 DNA follows: TGTGCCAGCAGCTTCGGGGCGGGAGCGGGCACAGATACGCAGTATTTT. This codes for CASSFGAGAGTDTQYF.

This clone was seen a single time. The rearrangement links TRBV5-8 to TRBJ2-3; TRBD1 matches at 7 bases. The CDR3 is 15 amino acids. The trim removed 4 bases at V and 0 bases at J, leaving 5 bases unmatched. Germline lookup yields CDR1 SGHTS and CDR2 YDEGEE. The CDR3 here is CASSRRDSSTDTQYF. In nucleotides, the CDR3 is TGTGCCAGCAGCCGCCGGGACAGTAGCACAGATACGCAGTATTTT.

The chain has TRBV28 and TRBJ2-1; tentatively, D is TRBD1 or TRBD2 (6 bases each). This CDR3 has 15 amino acids. Germline V gene data show CDR1 as MDHEN and CDR2 as SYDVKM. Trimming left V 9 bases short and J 7 bases short, with 22 bases between. This chain's CDR3 is CASVSGTRRANEQFF. The CDR3 nucleotides read TGTGCCAGTGTTTCCGGGACAAGGAGGGCTAATGAGCAGTTCTTC.

V and J are TRBV20-1 and TRBJ1-2; D is undetermined. Per germline, CDR1 DFQATT and CDR2 SNEGSKA (reference sequence). The CDR3 spans 11 residues. Trimming cost V 4 bases and J 4 bases, with 7 bases left between them. This CDR3 is CSATPGYGYTF. The CDR3 DNA sequence: TGCAGTGCTACTCCAGGCTATGGCTACACCTTC.